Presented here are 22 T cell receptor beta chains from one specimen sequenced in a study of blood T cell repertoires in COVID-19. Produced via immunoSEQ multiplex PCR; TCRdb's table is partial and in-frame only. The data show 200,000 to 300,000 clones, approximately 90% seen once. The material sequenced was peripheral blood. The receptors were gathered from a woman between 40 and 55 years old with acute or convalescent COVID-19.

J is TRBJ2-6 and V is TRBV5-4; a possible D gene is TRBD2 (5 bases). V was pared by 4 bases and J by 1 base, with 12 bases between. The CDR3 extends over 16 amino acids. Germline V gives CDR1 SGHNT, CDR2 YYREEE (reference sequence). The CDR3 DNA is TGTGCCAGCAGCCCGGACTTCGCATCTGGGGCCAACGTCCTGACTTTC. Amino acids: CASSPDFASGANVLTF.

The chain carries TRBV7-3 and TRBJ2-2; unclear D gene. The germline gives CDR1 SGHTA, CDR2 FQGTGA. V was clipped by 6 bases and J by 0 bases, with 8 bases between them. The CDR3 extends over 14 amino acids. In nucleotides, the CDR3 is TGTGCCAGCAGTCCCGCGCCGAACACCGGGGAGCTGTTTTTT. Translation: CASSPAPNTGELFF.

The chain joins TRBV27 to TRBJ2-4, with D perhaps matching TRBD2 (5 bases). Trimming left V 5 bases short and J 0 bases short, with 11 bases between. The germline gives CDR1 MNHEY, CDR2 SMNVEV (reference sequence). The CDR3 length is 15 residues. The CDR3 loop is CASSPTGLAKNIQYF. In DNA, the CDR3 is TGTGCCAGCAGTCCGACCGGACTAGCCAAAAACATTCAGTACTTC.

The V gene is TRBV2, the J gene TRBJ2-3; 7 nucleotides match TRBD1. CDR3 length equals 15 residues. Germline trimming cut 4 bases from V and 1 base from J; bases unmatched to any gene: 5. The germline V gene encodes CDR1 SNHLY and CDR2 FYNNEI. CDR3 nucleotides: TGTGCCAGCAGTGGACAGGGCTTTCGCACAGATACGCAGTATTTT. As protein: CASSGQGFRTDTQYF. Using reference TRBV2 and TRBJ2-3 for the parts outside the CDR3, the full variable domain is EPEVTQTPSHQVTQMGQEVILRCVPISNHLYFYWYRQILGQKVEFLVSFYNNEISEKSEIFDDQFSVERPDGSNFTLKIRSTKLEDSAMYFCASSGQGFRTDTQYFGPGTRLTVL.

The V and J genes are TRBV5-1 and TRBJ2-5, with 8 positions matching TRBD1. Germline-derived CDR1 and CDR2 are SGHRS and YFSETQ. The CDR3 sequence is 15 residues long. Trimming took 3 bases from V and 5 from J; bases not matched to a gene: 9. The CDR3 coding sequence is TGCGCCAGCAGCTCGAACGCAGGGGGCGATGAGACCCAGTACTTC. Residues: CASSSNAGGDETQYF.

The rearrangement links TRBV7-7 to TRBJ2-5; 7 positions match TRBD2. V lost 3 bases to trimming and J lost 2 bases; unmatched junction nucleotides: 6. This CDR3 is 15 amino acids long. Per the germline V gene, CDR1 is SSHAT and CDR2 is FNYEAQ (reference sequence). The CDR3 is CASSFPGGGQETQYF. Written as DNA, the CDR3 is TGTGCCAGCAGCTTTCCCGGCGGGGGACAAGAGACCCAGTACTTC.

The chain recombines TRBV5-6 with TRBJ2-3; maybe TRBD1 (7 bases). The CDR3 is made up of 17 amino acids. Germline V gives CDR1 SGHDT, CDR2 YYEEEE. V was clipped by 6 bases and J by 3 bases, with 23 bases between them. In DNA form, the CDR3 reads TGTGCCAGCACCAGGGGGGCTACAGGGTTGTATACAGATACGCAGTATTTT. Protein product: CASTRGATGLYTDTQYF. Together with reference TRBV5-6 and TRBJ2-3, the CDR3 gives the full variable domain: DAGVTQSPTHLIKTRGQQVTLRCSPKSGHDTVSWYQQALGQGPQFIFQYYEEEERQRGNFPDRFSGHQFPNYSSELNVNALLLGDSALYLCASTRGATGLYTDTQYFGPGTRLTVL.

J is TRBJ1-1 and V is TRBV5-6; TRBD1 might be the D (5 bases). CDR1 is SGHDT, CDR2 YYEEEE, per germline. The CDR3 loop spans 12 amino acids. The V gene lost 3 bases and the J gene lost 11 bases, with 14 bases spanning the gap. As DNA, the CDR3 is TGTGCCAGCAGCTGGGGGAGGGTCGGGGCTTTCTTT. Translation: CASSWGRVGAFF.

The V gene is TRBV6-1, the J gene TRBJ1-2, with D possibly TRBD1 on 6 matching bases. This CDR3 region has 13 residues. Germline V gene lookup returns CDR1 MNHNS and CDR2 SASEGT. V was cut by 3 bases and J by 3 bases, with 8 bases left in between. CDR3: CASSDRGYYGYTF. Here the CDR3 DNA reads TGTGCCAGCAGTGACAGGGGCTACTATGGCTACACCTTC.

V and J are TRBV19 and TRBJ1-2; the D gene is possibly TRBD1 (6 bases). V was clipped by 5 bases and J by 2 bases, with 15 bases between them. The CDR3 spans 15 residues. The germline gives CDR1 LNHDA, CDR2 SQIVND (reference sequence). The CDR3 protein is CASSPPLQGNYGYTF. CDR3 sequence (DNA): TGTGCCAGTAGTCCCCCCCTACAGGGAAACTATGGCTACACCTTC.

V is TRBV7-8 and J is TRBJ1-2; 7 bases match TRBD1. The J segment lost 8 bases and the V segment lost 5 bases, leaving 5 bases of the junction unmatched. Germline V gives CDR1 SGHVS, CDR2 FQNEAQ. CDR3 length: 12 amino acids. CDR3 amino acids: CASSPQGRGYTF. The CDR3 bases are TGTGCCAGCAGCCCACAGGGGCGAGGCTACACCTTC.

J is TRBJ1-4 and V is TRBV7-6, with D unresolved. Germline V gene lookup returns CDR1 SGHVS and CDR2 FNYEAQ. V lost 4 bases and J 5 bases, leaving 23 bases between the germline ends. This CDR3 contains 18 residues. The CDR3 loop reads CASSSSTRKSERNEKLFF. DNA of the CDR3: TGTGCCAGCAGCTCCTCTACAAGAAAGTCAGAGAGGAATGAAAAACTGTTTTTT.

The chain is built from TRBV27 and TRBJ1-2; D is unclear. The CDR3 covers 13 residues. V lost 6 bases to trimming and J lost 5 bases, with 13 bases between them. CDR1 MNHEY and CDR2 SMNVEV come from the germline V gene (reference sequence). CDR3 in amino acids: CASRYSPAYGYTF. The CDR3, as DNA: TGTGCCAGCAGGTACAGCCCAGCTTATGGCTACACCTTC.

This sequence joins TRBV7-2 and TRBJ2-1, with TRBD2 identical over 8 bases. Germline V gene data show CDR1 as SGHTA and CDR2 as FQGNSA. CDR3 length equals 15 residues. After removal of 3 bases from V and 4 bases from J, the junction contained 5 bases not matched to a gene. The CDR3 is CASSLRGDPYNEQFF. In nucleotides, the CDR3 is TGTGCCAGCAGCTTGCGGGGGGACCCTTACAATGAGCAGTTCTTC. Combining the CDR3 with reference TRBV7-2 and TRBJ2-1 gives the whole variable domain GAGVSQSPSNKVTEKGKDVELRCDPISGHTALYWYRQSLGQGLEFLIYFQGNSAPDKSGLPSDRFSAERTGGSVSTLTIQRTQQEDSAVYLCASSLRGDPYNEQFFGPGTRLTVL.

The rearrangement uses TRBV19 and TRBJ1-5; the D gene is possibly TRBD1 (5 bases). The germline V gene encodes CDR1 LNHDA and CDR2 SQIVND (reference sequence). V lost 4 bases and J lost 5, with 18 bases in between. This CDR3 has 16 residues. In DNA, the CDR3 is TGTGCCAGTAGTAGAAATTTGGGGGGGAATGATCAGCCCCAGCATTTT. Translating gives CASSRNLGGNDQPQHF.

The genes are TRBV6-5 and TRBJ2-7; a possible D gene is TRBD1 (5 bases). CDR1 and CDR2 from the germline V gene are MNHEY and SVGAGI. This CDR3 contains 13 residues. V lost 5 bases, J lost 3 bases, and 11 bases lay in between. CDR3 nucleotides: TGTGCCAGCAGTCTTCTAAGGGGCTACGAGCAGTACGTC. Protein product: CASSLLRGYEQYV.

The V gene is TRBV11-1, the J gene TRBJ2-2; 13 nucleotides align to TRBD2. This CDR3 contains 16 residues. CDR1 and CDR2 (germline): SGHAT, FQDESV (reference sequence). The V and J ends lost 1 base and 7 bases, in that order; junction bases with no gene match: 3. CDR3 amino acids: CASSLGGLAGIGELFF. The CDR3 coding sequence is TGTGCCAGCAGCTTAGGGGGACTAGCGGGGATCGGGGAGCTGTTTTTT.

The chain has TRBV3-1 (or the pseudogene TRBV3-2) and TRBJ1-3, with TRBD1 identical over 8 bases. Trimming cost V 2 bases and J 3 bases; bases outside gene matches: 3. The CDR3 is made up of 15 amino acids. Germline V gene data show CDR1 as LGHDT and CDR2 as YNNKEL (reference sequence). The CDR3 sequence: CASSQQGAYGNTIYF. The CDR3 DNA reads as TGTGCCAGCAGCCAACAGGGGGCTTATGGAAACACCATATATTTT.

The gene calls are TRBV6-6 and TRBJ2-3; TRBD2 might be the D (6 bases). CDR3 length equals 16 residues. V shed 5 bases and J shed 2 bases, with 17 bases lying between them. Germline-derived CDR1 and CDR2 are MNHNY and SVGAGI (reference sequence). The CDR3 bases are TGTGCCAGCAGTAACCCTAGGGGACTTTACACAGATACGCAGTATTTT. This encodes CASSNPRGLYTDTQYF.

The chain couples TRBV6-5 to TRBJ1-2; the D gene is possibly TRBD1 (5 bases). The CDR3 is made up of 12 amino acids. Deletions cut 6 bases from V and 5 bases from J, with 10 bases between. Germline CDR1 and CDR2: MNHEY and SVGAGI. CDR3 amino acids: CASRGGFYGYTF. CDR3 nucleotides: TGTGCCAGCAGGGGGGGGTTTTATGGCTACACCTTC.

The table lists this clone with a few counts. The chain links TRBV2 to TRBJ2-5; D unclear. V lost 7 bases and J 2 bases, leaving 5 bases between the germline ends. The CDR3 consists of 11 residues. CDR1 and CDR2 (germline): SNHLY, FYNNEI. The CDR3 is CASKQQETQYF. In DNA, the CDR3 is TGTGCCAGCAAACAGCAAGAGACCCAGTACTTC.

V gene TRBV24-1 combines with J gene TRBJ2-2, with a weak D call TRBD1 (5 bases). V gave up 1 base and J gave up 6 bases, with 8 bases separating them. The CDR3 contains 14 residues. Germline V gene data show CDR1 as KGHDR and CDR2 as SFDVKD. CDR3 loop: CATSDFRAPGELFF. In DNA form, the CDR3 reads TGTGCCACCAGTGATTTCAGGGCCCCCGGGGAGCTGTTTTTT.